This T cell receptor beta chain originates from a study of CD8 T cells in Susac syndrome. Age- and sex-matched healthy donors served as the control group. After extraction with the RNeasy kit, roughly 0.5 to 1 ug of the RNA was reverse transcribed using random hexamers. TCRdb reprocessed the immunoSEQ multiplex PCR reads with MiXCR, giving one entry per CDR3 protein. The sample lists roughly 150,000 distinct CDR3 sequences, 93% occurring once. V lost 0 bases and J lost 4, with 8 bases in between. The length of the CDR3 is 14 residues. Germline V gives CDR1 SGDLS, CDR2 YYNGEE. Study-level findings and limits: The TCR sequencing and HLA analysis in the study involved a relatively small number of individuals, as the study acknowledged.

About this clonotype: Its target is unknown.

This receptor was identified in a human donor in good health. The sample consisted of CD4+ T cells from PBMCs. The genes are TRBV9 and TRBJ2-1, with D maybe TRBD1 (6 bases). The CDR3 region has the DNA TGTGCCAGCAGCGTAGGGGGGACATACAATGAGCAGTTCTTC. Translating gives CASSVGGTYNEQFF.